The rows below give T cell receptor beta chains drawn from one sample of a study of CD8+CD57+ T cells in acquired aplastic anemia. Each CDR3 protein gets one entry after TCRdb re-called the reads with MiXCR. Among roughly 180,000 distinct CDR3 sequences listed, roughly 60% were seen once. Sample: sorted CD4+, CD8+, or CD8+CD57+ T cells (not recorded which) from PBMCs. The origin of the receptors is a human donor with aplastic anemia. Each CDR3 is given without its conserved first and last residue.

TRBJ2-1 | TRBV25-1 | ASSGTSGGAGQF
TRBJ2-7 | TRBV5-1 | ASSLVTPGYEQY
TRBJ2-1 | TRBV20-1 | SARGLAENEQF
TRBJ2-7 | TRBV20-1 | SALSYTSYEQY
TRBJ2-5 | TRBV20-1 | SASFSLQETQY
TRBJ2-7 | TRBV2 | ASRPHLQSYEQY
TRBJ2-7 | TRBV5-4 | ASSLGQGRGLYEQY
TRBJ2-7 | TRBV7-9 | ASSLGGWDEQY
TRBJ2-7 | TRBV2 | ASRPGQGETYEQY
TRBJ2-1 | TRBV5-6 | ASSLGDRHNEQF